These T cell receptor beta chains were read from a single sample in a study of CD8+ T cells in alopecia areata. Clones were sequenced by immunoSEQ multiplex PCR, and TCRdb holds only the in-frame ones, with some missing. This sample has about 120,000 clones, with 50% to 55% found just once. The sequencing used CD4+ T cells sorted from blood, collected at week 4, from a patient treated with tofacitinib. All receptors come from a human donor with alopecia areata. The CDR3 runs from the conserved cysteine through the conserved F or W. The order of the fields is clone size, J gene, V gene, D gene, CDR3 DNA, CDR3 protein. D genes are given only for firm matches. The listing skips clone size in some rows; elsewhere it reads once, few, many or a size class.

>-|TRBJ2-3|TRBV30|-
TGTGCCTGGAGTGTAGCCGAGGCCCACCGGTATTTT
CAWSVAEAHRYF
>-|TRBJ2-5|TRBV18|TRBD2
TGTGCCAGCTCAGCGGGACTAGCGGAAGAGACCCAGTACTTC
CASSAGLAEETQYF
>many|TRBJ2-1|TRBV6-1|-
TGTGCCAGCAGTGCGGGAGCCGACTACAATGAGCAGTTCTTC
CASSAGADYNEQFF
>-|TRBJ2-7|TRBV9|TRBD2
TGTGCCAGCAGCGTCCAGGGGACTAGCTCCTACGAGCAGTACTTC
CASSVQGTSSYEQYF
>-|TRBJ1-2|TRBV6-1|TRBD1
TGTGCCAGCAGCCGAGGACAGGACTATGGCTACACCTTC
CASSRGQDYGYTF
>-|TRBJ2-7|TRBV6-5|-
TGTGCCAGCAGTTACGCCCTGGGGGAGCAGTACTTC
CASSYALGEQYF
>-|TRBJ2-1|TRBV30|-
TGTGCCTGGAGTCCAGGGGTTTCCTACAATGAGCAGTTCTTC
CAWSPGVSYNEQFF
>-|TRBJ2-1|TRBV18|TRBD1
TGTGCCAGCTCTCTGACAGGGGGCTCATTGAATGAGCAGTTCTTC
CASSLTGGSLNEQFF
>-|TRBJ2-7|TRBV6-5|TRBD2
TGTGCCAGCAGACGACATATAGCGGGAGGGGACGAGCAGTACTTC
CASRRHIAGGDEQYF
>-|TRBJ1-1|TRBV9|-
TGTGCCAGCAGCGTCGGCCTCATGGGGGTGGGCACTGAAGCTTTCTTT
CASSVGLMGVGTEAFF